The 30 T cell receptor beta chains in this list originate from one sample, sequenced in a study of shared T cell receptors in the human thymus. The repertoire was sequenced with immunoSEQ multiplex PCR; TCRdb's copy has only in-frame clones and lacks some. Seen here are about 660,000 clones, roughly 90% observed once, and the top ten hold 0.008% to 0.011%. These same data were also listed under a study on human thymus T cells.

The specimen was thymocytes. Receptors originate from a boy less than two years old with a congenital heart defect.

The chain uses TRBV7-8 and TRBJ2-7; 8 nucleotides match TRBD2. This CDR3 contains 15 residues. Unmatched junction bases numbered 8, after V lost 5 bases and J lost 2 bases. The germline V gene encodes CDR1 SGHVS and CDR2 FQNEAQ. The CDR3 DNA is TGTGCCAGCAGCCCGGGGGGGCGGAGAACCTACGAGCAGTACTTC. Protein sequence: CASSPGGRRTYEQYF.

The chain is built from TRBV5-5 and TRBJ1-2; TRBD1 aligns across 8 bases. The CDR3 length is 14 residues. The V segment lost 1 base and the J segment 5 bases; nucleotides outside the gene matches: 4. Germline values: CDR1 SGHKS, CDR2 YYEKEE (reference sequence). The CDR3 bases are TGTGCCAGCAGCTTGTCAGGGGGCTATTATGGCTACACCTTC. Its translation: CASSLSGGYYGYTF.

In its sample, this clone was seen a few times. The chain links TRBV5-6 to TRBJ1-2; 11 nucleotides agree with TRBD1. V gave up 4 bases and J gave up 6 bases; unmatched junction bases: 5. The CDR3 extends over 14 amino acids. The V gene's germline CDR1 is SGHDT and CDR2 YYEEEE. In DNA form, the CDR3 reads TGTGCCAGCAGCCCGAGGGACAGGGGGGATGGCTACACCTTC. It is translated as CASSPRDRGDGYTF. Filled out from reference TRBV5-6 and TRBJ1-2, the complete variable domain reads DAGVTQSPTHLIKTRGQQVTLRCSPKSGHDTVSWYQQALGQGPQFIFQYYEEEERQRGNFPDRFSGHQFPNYSSELNVNALLLGDSALYLCASSPRDRGDGYTFGSGTRLTVV.

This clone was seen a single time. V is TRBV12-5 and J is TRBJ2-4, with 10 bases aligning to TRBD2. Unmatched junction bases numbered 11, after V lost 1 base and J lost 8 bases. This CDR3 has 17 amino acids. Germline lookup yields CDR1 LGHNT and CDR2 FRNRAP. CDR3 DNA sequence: TGTGCTAGTGGTTTGGGGCTGGGGGCTAGCGGGAGTGACATTCAGTACTTC. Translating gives CASGLGLGASGSDIQYF.

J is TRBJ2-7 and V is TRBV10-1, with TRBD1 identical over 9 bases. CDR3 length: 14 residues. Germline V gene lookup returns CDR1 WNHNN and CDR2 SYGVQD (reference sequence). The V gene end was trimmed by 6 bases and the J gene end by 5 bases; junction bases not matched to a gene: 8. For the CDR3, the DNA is TGCGCCAGCAGCCAGACAGGGGGAAACAACGAGCAGTACTTC. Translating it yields CASSQTGGNNEQYF.

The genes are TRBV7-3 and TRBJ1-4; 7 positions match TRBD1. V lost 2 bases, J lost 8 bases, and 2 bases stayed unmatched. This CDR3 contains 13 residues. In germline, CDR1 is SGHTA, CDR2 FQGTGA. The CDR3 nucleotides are TGTGCCAGCAGCTTAGGCAGGGGGGAAAAACTGTTTTTT. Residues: CASSLGRGEKLFF.

The CDR3 protein is CASSQGVLAGGPPRDEQFF. The CDR3 DNA sequence: TGCGCCAGCAGCCAAGGAGTGCTAGCGGGAGGGCCGCCTCGGGATGAGCAGTTCTTC. V usage is TRBV4-1 and J usage is TRBJ2-1; TRBD2 aligns across 12 bases. The CDR3 contains 19 residues. Unmatched junction bases numbered 15, after V lost 1 base and J lost 8 bases. The V gene's germline CDR1 is MGHRA and CDR2 YSYEKL.

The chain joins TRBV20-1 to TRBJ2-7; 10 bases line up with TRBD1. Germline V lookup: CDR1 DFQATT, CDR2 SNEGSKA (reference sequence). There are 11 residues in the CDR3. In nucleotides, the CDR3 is TGCAGGACGGACAGGGGGGGCGAGCAGTACTTC. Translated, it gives CRTDRGGEQYF.

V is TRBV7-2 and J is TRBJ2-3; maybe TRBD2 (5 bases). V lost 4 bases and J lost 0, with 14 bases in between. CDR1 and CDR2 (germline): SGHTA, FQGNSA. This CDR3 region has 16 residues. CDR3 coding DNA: TGTGCCAGCAGCTCGGCTAGCAGGACTAGCACAGATACGCAGTATTTT. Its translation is CASSSASRTSTDTQYF.

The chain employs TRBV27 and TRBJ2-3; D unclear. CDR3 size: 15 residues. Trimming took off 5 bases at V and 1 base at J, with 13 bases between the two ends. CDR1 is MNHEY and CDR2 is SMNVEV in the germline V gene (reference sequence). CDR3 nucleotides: TGTGCCAGCAGTACGGGTTTGAGGTGCACAGATACGCAGTATTTT. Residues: CASSTGLRCTDTQYF.

The DNA for the CDR3 is TGTGCCAGCGGTAGCGGGAGTGGAGAGACCCAGTACTTC. Amino acids: CASGSGSGETQYF. The chain has TRBV6-5 and TRBJ2-5; TRBD2 matches 9 bases. V trimming: 8 bases; J trimming: 4 bases; junction bases outside the gene matches: 5. CDR1 is MNHEY and CDR2 is SVGAGI in the germline V gene. This CDR3 is 13 amino acids long.

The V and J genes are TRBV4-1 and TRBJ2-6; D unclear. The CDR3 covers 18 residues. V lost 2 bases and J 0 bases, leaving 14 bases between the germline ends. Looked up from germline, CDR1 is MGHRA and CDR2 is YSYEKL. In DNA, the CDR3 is TGCGCCAGCAGCCAAATCCCAGGCCGCCCCTCTGGGGCCAACGTCCTGACTTTC. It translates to CASSQIPGRPSGANVLTF.

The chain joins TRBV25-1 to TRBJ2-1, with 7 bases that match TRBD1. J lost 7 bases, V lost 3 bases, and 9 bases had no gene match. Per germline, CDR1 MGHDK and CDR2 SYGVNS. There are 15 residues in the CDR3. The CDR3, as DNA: TGTGCCAGCAGTGATGGGGACAGCTTGGTGAATGAGCAGTTCTTC. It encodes CASSDGDSLVNEQFF. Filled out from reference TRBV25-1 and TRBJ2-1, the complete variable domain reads EADIYQTPRYLVIGTGKKITLECSQTMGHDKMYWYQQDPGMELHLIHYSYGVNSTEKGDLSSESTVSRIRTEHFPLTLESARPSHTSQYLCASSDGDSLVNEQFFGPGTRLTVL.

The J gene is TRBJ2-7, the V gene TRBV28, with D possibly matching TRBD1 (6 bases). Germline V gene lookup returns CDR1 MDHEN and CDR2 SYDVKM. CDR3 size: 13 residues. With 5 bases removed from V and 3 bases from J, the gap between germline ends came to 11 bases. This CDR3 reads CASSLGQLYEQYF. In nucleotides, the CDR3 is TGTGCCAGCAGTCTTGGACAGCTCTACGAGCAGTACTTC.

The DNA for the CDR3 is TGTGCCACCAGCAGAGAGGGGCAGGGGAGGGGGGAAAACATTCAGTACTTC. Residues: CATSREGQGRGENIQYF. The rearrangement links TRBV15 to TRBJ2-4; TRBD2 might be the D (7 bases). V lost 0 bases to trimming and J lost 5 bases, with 17 bases between them. The CDR3 totals 17 residues. From germline, CDR1 is LNHNV and CDR2 YYDKDF (reference sequence). The full variable domain, with the rest looked up from reference TRBV15 and TRBJ2-4, is DAMVIQNPRYQVTQFGKPVTLSCSQTLNHNVMYWYQQKSSQAPKLLFHYYDKDFNNEADTPDNFQSRRPNTSFCFLDIRSPGLGDTAMYLCATSREGQGRGENIQYFGAGTRLSVL.

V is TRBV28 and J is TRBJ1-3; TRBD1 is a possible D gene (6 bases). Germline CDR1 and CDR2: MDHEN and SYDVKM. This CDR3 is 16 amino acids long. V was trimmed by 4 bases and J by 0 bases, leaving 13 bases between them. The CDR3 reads CASSSSDSSSGNTIYF. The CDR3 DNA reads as TGTGCCAGCAGTTCATCGGACAGCAGCTCTGGAAACACCATATATTTT.

The CDR3 region is CASSRLEGAFREQFF. The CDR3 DNA follows: TGCGCCAGCAGCCGACTAGAGGGGGCCTTTCGGGAGCAGTTCTTC. V and J are TRBV4-3 and TRBJ2-1; tentatively, D is TRBD1 (7 bases). Germline lookup yields CDR1 LGHNA and CDR2 YSLEER. CDR3 length: 15 residues. Trimming took off 4 bases at V and 10 bases at J, with 20 bases between the two ends.

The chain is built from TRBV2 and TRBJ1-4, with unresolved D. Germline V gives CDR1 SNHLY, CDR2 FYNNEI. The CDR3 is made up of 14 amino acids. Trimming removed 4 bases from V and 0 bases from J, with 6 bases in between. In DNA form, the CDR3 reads TGTGCCAGCAGTGCTGCAGCAACTAATGAAAAACTGTTTTTT. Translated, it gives CASSAAATNEKLFF.

Here the CDR3 reads CASRAPSGGEQFF. CDR3 nucleotide sequence: TGTGCCAGCAGAGCACCTAGCGGCGGTGAGCAGTTCTTC. The gene calls are TRBV5-5 and TRBJ2-1; 7 bases are shared with TRBD2. In germline, CDR1 is SGHKS, CDR2 YYEKEE (reference sequence). This CDR3 is 13 amino acids long. Losses at the gene ends were 5 bases for V and 9 bases for J; bases not matched to a gene: 8.

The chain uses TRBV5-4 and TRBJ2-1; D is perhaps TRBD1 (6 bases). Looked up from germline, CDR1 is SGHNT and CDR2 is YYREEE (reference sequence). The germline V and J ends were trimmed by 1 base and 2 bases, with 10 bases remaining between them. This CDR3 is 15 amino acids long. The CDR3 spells CASSLPWGPYNEQFF. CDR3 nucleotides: TGTGCCAGCAGCTTGCCCTGGGGGCCCTACAATGAGCAGTTCTTC.

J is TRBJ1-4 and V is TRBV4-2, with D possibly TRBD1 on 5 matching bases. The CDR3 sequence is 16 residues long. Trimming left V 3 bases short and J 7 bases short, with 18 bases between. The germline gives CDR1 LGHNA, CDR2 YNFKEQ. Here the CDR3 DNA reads TGTGCCAGCAGCCAGAGGGGCGCGGGACGTGGTGAAAAACTGTTTTTT. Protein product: CASSQRGAGRGEKLFF.

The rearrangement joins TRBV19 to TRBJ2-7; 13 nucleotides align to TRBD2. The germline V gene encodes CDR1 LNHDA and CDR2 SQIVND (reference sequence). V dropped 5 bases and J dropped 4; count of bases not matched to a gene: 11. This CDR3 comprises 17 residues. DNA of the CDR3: TGTGCCAGTAGTCCCTGCCGGACTAGCGGGAGAAGATACGAGCAGTACTTC. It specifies CASSPCRTSGRRYEQYF.

Here the CDR3 reads CASSLVAQGGRAAETQYF. The CDR3 DNA reads TGTGCCAGCAGCTTAGTGGCCCAGGGCGGGAGGGCCGCAGAGACCCAGTACTTC. The chain carries TRBV7-2 and TRBJ2-5, with 9 positions matching TRBD2. The CDR3 extends over 18 amino acids. Trimming removed 1 base from V and 4 bases from J; junction bases left unmatched: 13. CDR1 is SGHTA and CDR2 is FQGNSA in the germline V gene.

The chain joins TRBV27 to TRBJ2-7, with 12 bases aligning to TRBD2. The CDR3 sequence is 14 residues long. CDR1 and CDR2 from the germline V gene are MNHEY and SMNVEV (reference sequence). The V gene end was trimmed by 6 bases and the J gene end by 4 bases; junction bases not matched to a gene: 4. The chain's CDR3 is CASRPLAGGYEQYF. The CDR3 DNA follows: TGTGCCAGCAGGCCTCTAGCGGGAGGGTACGAGCAGTACTTC.

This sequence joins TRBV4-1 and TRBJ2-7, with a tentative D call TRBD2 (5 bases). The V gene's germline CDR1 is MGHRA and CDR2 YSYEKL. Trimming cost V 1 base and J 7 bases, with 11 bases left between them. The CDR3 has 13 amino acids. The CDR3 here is CASSQVREWEQYF. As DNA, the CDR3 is TGCGCCAGCAGCCAAGTAAGGGAGTGGGAGCAGTACTTC.

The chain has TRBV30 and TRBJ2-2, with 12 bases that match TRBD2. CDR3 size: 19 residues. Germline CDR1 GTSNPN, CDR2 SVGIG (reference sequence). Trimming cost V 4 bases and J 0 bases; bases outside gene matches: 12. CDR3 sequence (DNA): TGTGCCTGGACCAGGTGTCTAGCGGGAGGGATACCGAACACCGGGGAGCTGTTTTTT. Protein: CAWTRCLAGGIPNTGELFF.

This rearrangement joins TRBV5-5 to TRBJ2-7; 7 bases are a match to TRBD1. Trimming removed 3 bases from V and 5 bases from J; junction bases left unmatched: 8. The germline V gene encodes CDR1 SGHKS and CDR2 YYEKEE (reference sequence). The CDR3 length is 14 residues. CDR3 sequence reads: CASSWRQGVHEQYF. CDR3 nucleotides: TGTGCCAGCAGCTGGCGACAGGGCGTCCACGAGCAGTACTTC.

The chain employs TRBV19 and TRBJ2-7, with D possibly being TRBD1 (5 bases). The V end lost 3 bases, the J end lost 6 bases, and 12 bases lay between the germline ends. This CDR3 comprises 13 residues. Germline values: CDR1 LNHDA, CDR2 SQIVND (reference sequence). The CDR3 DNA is TGTGCCAGTAGTATGGGGCGCCATGGCGAGCAGTACTTC. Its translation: CASSMGRHGEQYF.

The CDR3 region has the DNA TGTGCCAGCTCACCTCTAATCAGGGATGAGCAGTTCTTC. This sequence encodes CASSPLIRDEQFF. The V call is TRBV18, the J call TRBJ2-1; the D gene is possibly TRBD1 (5 bases). V was trimmed by 3 bases and J by 8 bases, leaving 11 bases between them. Looked up from germline, CDR1 is KGHSH and CDR2 is LQKENI. CDR3 length equals 13 residues.

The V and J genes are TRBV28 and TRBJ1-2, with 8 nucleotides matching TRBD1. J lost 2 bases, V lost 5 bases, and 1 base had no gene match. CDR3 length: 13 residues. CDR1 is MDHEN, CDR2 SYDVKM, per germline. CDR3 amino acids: CASSRQGNYGYTF. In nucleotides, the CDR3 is TGTGCCAGCAGTCGACAGGGGAACTATGGCTACACCTTC.